The entry that follows covers one T cell receptor beta chain sequence. The CDR3 loop spans 17 amino acids. CDR1 is SGHNT and CDR2 is YYREEE in the germline V gene (reference sequence). The J segment lost 5 bases and the V segment lost 4 bases, leaving 9 bases of the junction unmatched. The hyperthyroidism was newly diagnosed and had lasted under 2 months; the patients were aged 18 to 65. The data are from a study of T cells in Graves' hyperthyroidism and ophthalmopathy. Template material for amplifying TCR beta CDR3 regions consisted of RNA transcripts. Using the HTBI primer set, a first-round RT-PCR was run on the TCR CDR3. TCRdb recomputed calls from the multiplex PCR reads with MiXCR, one row per CDR3 protein. In the table there are a few hundred thousand distinct CDR3 sequences, roughly 15% of which are singletons.

The sequencing sample was made of blood. The chain recombines TRBV5-4 with TRBJ2-3, with 14 bases identical to TRBD2. The receptor was isolated from a young woman with Graves' hyperthyroidism. CDR3 nucleotides: TGTGCCAGCAGCCCAGCCCCAGGACTAGCGGGAGGAGATACGCAGTATTTT. It encodes CASSPAPGLAGGDTQYF.